A single TCR beta chain is shown here with its context. Original processing methods: Counts of nucleated cells, estimated from reference gene primer amplification, were obtained. Assay: immunoSEQ multiplex PCR; the TCRdb copy retains only in-frame clones and omits some. From that table come the V and J calls and clone size; the DNA was used to work out D and trimming. The sample yields 250,000 to 300,000 clones, about nine tenths seen once. The data originate from a study of blood T cell repertoires in COVID-19. Across the whole study: The United States, Italy and Spain provided the acute and convalescent COVID-19 samples. Nucleic acid was either cDNA or gDNA, and it came from T cells, B-cell-depleted T cells, or PBMCs.

This CDR3 has 10 amino acids. Material: peripheral blood. The TCR sequence derives from a woman in her 30s who had recovered from COVID-19. V usage is TRBV21-1 and J usage is TRBJ2-1; TRBD2, as called in the table, went unchecked against the DNA. TRBV21-1 is a documented pseudogene. The CDR3 spells CASSAGGQFF. The CDR3 DNA is TGTGCCAGCAGCGCGGGGGGGCAGTTCTTC.